The next 12 T cell receptor beta chains were all read from a single sample in a study of blood T cells in healthy people across ages. Primers used in a second PCR of roughly 6 to 11 cycles were a sample-barcoded 5' primer and a J-beta primer mix. TCRdb re-analysed the 5' RACE reads in MiXCR, keeping a single row per CDR3 protein. Among more than 1.4 million distinct CDR3 sequences listed, around 39% were seen once. Specimen: blood. These receptors were obtained from a woman aged 18-29 years in good health.

A few counts support this clonotype. The chain uses TRBV29-1 and TRBJ2-5; TRBD2 agrees at 12 bases. The CDR3 length is 17 residues. Trimming removed 0 bases from V and 11 bases from J; junction bases left unmatched: 16. The V gene's germline CDR1 is SQVTM and CDR2 ANQGSEA. This CDR3 is CSVEERLAGGPYNEQYF. CDR3 nucleotides: TGCAGCGTTGAAGAGCGGCTAGCGGGGGGGCCTTACAATGAGCAGTACTTC.

The CDR3 coding sequence is TGTGCCAGCAGGCCACAGGGTCGGTGTGGCTACACCTTC. Translating it yields CASRPQGRCGYTF. This chain uses TRBV27 with TRBJ1-2, with a weak D call TRBD1 (6 bases). This CDR3 has 13 amino acids. Germline assignment: CDR1 MNHEY and CDR2 SMNVEV (reference sequence). Between the trimmed V and J ends, which lost 6 bases and 7 bases, there was a span of 15 bases.

V and J are TRBV5-1 and TRBJ2-3, with 7 bases matching TRBD2. CDR1 and CDR2 from the germline V gene are SGHRS and YFSETQ. The CDR3 is made up of 16 amino acids. The ends lost 1 base at V and 3 bases at J; junction bases unmatched: 8. The CDR3 nucleotides read TGCGCCAGCAGCTTGAGTAACGGGGGGAAAACAGATACGCAGTATTTT. Its translation is CASSLSNGGKTDTQYF.

The chain couples TRBV9 to TRBJ2-1; 7 bases are shared with TRBD2. V dropped 1 base and J dropped 5; count of bases not matched to a gene: 9. Germline values: CDR1 SGDLS, CDR2 YYNGEE. CDR3 length: 16 amino acids. The CDR3 bases are TGTGCCAGCAGCGTACCAGGGACTAACGGGAACAATGAGCAGTTCTTC. Translated, it gives CASSVPGTNGNNEQFF. Complete variable domain (other parts from reference TRBV9 and TRBJ2-1): DSGVTQTPKHLITATGQRVTLRCSPRSGDLSVYWYQQSLDQGLQFLIQYYNGEERAKGNILERFSAQQFPDLHSELNLSSLELGDSALYFCASSVPGTNGNNEQFFGPGTRLTVL.

The table lists this clonotype with a few counts. The chain employs TRBV29-1 and TRBJ2-3, with 10 bases that match TRBD2. V lost 2 bases, J lost 4 bases, and 6 bases stayed unmatched. Germline loops: CDR1 SQVTM, CDR2 ANQGSEA. The CDR3 extends over 15 amino acids. The CDR3 loop reads CSVERAGGPSDTQYF. In DNA form, the CDR3 reads TGCAGCGTTGAAAGAGCGGGGGGGCCCTCAGATACGCAGTATTTT.

The rearrangement links TRBV20-1 to TRBJ2-7, with 9 bases fitting TRBD2. V gave up 7 bases and J gave up 4 bases; unmatched junction bases: 8. Germline CDR1 and CDR2: DFQATT and SNEGSKA (reference sequence). The CDR3 is 13 amino acids. The CDR3 sequence is CSGSSGEIYEQYF. CDR3 DNA: TGCAGTGGTTCTAGCGGGGAGATTTACGAGCAGTACTTC.

The chain uses TRBV30 and TRBJ1-3; D not resolved. Germline CDR1 is GTSNPN and CDR2 is SVGIG (reference sequence). V gave up 2 bases and J gave up 0 bases, with 5 bases separating them. The CDR3 spans 13 residues. DNA of the CDR3: TGTGCCTGGAGTCGAGACTCTGGAAACACCATATATTTT. Residues: CAWSRDSGNTIYF.

This clonotype was seen more than once but under ten times. The chain recombines TRBV24-1 with TRBJ2-5; D is possibly TRBD1 (6 bases). This CDR3 has 16 residues. From germline, CDR1 is KGHDR and CDR2 SFDVKD. Between the trimmed V and J ends, which lost 3 bases and 5 bases, there was a span of 18 bases. The CDR3 sequence is CATSDPRDTPGETQYF. The CDR3 DNA follows: TGTGCCACCAGTGATCCTAGGGACACTCCAGGGGAGACCCAGTACTTC.

This clonotype was detected a few times. The chain carries TRBV29-1 and TRBJ1-2; 9 nucleotides align to TRBD1. The CDR3 has 11 residues. The V gene end was trimmed by 7 bases and the J gene end by 9 bases; junction bases not matched to a gene: 6. Germline V gene data show CDR1 as SQVTM and CDR2 as ANQGSEA. CDR3 sequence: CSARTGDSYTF. CDR3 bases: TGCAGCGCTCGGACAGGGGACAGCTACACCTTC.

The chain employs TRBV20-1 and TRBJ2-5, with D perhaps given as TRBD1 or TRBD2 (5 bases each). There are 14 residues in the CDR3. V dropped 5 bases and J dropped 5 bases, with 18 bases sitting between them. Germline lookup yields CDR1 DFQATT and CDR2 SNEGSKA (reference sequence). Written as DNA, the CDR3 is TGCAGTGCTCCCCCCGGGGCCCTTGGTGAGACCCAGTACTTC. Protein: CSAPPGALGETQYF.

The chain joins TRBV20-1 to TRBJ2-5, with D uncertain. This CDR3 comprises 14 residues. Germline V gene sequence: CDR1 DFQATT, CDR2 SNEGSKA (reference sequence). V shed 2 bases and J shed 5 bases, with 15 bases lying between them. This CDR3 is CSARRTNYGETQYF. CDR3 nucleotide sequence: TGCAGTGCTAGAAGGACCAACTACGGGGAGACCCAGTACTTC.

This chain joins TRBV29-1 and TRBJ2-3; D might be TRBD2 (5 bases). V was pared by 6 bases and J by 0 bases, with 19 bases between. In germline, CDR1 is SQVTM, CDR2 ANQGSEA. The CDR3 loop spans 16 amino acids. The CDR3 nucleotides read TGCAGCGTCACCCTTCTTACTAGAAAGAGCACAGATACGCAGTATTTT. It codes for CSVTLLTRKSTDTQYF.